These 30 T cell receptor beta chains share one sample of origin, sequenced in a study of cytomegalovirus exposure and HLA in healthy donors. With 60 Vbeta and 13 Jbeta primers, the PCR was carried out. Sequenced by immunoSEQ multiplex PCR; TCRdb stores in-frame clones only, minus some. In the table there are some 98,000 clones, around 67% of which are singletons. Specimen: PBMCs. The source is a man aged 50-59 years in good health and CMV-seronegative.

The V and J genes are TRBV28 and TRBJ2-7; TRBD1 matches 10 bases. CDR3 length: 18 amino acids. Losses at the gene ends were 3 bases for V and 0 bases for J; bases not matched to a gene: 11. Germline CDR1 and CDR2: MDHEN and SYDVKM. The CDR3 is CASSFPSRDRGLSYEQYF. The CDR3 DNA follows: TGTGCCAGCAGTTTTCCTTCGAGGGACAGGGGTCTCTCCTACGAGCAGTACTTC.

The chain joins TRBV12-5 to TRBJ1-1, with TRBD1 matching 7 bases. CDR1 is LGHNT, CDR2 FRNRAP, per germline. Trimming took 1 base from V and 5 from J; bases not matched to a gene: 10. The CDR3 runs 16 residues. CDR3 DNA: TGTGCTAGTGGTTTGGCTCGACAGGGACCAACAACTGAAGCTTTCTTT. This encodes CASGLARQGPTTEAFF.

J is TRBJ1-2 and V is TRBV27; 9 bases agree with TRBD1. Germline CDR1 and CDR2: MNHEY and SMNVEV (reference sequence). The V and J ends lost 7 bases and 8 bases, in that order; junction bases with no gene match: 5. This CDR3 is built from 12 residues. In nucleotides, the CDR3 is TGTGCCAGCACTACAGGGGGCGAGGGCTACACCTTC. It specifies CASTTGGEGYTF.

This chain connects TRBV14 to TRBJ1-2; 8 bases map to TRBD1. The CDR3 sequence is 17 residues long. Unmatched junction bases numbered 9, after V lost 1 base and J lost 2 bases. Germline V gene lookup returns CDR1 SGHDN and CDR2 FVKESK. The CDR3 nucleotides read TGTGCCAGCAGCCAAGTCAGTCAGGGGGCAGGGAACTATGGCTACACCTTC. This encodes CASSQVSQGAGNYGYTF.

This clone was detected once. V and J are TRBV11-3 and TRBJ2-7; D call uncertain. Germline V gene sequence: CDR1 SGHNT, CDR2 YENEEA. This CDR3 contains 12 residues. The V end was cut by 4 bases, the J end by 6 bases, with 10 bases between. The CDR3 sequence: CASSSRSGEQYF. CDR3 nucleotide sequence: TGTGCCAGCAGCTCCCGGTCGGGCGAGCAGTACTTC.

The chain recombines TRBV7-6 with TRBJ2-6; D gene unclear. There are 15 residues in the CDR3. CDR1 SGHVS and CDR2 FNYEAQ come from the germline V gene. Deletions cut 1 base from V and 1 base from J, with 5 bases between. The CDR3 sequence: CASSLVLSGANVLTF. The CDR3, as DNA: TGTGCCAGCAGCTTAGTCCTTTCTGGGGCCAACGTCCTGACTTTC.

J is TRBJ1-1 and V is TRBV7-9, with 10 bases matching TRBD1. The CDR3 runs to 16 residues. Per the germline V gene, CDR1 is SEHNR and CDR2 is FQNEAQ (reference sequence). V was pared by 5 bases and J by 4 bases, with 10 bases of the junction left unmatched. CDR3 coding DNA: TGTGCCAGCAGCCCCTTAATGGGACAGGGGAGCACTGAAGCTTTCTTT. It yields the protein CASSPLMGQGSTEAFF.

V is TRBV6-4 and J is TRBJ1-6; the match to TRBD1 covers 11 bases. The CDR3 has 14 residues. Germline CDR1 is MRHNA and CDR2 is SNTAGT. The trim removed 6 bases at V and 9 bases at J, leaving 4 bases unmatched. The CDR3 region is CASRKGQGGSPLHF. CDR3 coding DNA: TGTGCCAGCAGAAAGGGACAGGGGGGTTCACCCCTCCACTTT.

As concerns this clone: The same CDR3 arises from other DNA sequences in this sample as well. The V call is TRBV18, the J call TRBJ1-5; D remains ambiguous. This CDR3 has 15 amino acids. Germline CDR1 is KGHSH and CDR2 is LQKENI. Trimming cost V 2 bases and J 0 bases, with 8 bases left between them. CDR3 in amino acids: CASSPGEGSNQPQHF. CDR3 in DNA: TGTGCCAGCTCACCAGGGGAGGGTAGCAATCAGCCCCAGCATTTT.

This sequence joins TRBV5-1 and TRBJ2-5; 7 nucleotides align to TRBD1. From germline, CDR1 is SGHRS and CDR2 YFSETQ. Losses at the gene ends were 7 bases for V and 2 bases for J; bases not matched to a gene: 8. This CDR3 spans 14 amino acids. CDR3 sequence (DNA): TGCGCCAGCTCGTCGACAGGGAATCAAGAGACCCAGTACTTC. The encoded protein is CASSSTGNQETQYF.

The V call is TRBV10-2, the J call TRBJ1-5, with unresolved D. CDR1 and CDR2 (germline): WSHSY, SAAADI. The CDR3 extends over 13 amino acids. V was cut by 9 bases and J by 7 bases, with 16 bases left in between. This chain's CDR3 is CASTVAGNQPQHF. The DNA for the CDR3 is TGCGCCAGTACCGTTGCGGGGAACCAGCCCCAGCATTTT.

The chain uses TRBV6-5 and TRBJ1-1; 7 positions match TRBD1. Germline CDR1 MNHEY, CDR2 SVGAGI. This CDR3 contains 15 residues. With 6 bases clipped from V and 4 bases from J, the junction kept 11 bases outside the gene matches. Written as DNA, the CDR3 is TGTGCCAGCAGACCACAGGGGCCCCCAACCACTGAAGCTTTCTTT. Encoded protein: CASRPQGPPTTEAFF.

The CDR3, as DNA: TGTGCCAGCAGCTTATCCGGCGGGTCCTACGAGCAGTACTTC. Protein: CASSLSGGSYEQYF. This chain links TRBV7-9 with TRBJ2-7; a possible D gene is TRBD2 (5 bases). CDR1 and CDR2 from the germline V gene are SEHNR and FQNEAQ (reference sequence). With 2 bases removed from V and 1 base from J, the gap between germline ends came to 9 bases. There are 14 residues in the CDR3.

CDR3 coding DNA: TGTGCCAGCAGCTACGACAGGGGTGGAAACACCATATATTTT. This translates into CASSYDRGGNTIYF. The gene calls are TRBV7-2 and TRBJ1-3; 8 bases align to TRBD1. The junction had 2 bases not matched to a gene; V was cut back by 4 bases and J by 3 bases. Germline CDR1 is SGHTA and CDR2 is FQGNSA. CDR3 length: 14 amino acids.

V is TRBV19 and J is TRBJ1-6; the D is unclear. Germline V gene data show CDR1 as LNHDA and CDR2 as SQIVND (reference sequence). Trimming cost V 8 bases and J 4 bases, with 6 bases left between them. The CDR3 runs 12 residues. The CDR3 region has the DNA TGTGCCAGTTCCCCGTATAATTCACCCCTCCACTTT. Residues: CASSPYNSPLHF. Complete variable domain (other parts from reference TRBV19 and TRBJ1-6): DGGITQSPKYLFRKEGQNVTLSCEQNLNHDAMYWYRQDPGQGLRLIYYSQIVNDFQKGDIAEGYSVSREKKESFPLTVTSAQKNPTAFYLCASSPYNSPLHFGNGTRLTVT.

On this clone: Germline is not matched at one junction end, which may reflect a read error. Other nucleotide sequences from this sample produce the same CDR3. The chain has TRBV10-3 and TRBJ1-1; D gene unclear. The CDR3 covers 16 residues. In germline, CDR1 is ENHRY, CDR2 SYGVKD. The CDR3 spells CAISESLRAGNTEAFF. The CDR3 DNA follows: TGTGCCATCAGTGAGTCTTTGAGGGCGGGGAACACCGAAGCTTTCTTT.

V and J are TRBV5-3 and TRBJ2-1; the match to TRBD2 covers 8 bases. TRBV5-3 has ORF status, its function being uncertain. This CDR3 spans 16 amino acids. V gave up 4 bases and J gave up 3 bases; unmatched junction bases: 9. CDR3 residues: CARSPAELADYNEQFF. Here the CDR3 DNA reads TGTGCCAGAAGCCCGGCGGAACTAGCGGACTACAATGAGCAGTTCTTC.

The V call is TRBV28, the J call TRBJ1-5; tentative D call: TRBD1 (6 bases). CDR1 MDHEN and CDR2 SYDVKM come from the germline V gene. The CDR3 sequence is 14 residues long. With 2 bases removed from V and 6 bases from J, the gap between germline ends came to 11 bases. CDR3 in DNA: TGTGCCAGCAGTTTAACAGGGCTAAGTCAGCCCCAGCATTTT. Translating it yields CASSLTGLSQPQHF.

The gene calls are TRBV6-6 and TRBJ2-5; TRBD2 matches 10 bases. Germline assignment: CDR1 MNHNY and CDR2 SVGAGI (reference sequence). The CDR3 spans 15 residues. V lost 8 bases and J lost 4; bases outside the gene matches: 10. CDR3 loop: CASLLAGLGGETQYF. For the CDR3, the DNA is TGTGCCAGCTTACTAGCGGGGTTGGGGGGAGAGACCCAGTACTTC.

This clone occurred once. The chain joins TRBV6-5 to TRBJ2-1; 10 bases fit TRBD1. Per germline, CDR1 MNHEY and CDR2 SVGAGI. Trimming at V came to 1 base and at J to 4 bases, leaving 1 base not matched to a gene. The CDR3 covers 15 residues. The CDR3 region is CASSYLGQGYNEQFF. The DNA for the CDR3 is TGTGCCAGCAGTTACTTGGGACAGGGGTACAATGAGCAGTTCTTC.

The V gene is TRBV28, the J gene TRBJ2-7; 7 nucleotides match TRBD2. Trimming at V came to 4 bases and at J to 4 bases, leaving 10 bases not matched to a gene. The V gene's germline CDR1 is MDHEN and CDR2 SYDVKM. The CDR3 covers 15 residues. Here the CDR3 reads CASSSPGGSIYEQYF. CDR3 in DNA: TGTGCCAGCAGTTCCCCCGGCGGGAGCATTTACGAGCAGTACTTC. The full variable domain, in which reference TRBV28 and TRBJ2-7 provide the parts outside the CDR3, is DVKVTQSSRYLVKRTGEKVFLECVQDMDHENMFWYRQDPGLGLRLIYFSYDVKMKEKGDIPEGYSVSREKKERFSLILESASTNQTSMYLCASSSPGGSIYEQYFGPGTRLTVT.

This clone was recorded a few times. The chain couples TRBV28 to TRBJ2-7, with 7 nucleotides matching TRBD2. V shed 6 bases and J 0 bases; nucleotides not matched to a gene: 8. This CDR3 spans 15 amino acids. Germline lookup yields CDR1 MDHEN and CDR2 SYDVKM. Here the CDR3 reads CASSAMRGYSYEQYF. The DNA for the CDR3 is TGTGCCAGCAGCGCTATGCGGGGGTACTCCTACGAGCAGTACTTC. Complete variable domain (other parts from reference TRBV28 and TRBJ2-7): DVKVTQSSRYLVKRTGEKVFLECVQDMDHENMFWYRQDPGLGLRLIYFSYDVKMKEKGDIPEGYSVSREKKERFSLILESASTNQTSMYLCASSAMRGYSYEQYFGPGTRLTVT.

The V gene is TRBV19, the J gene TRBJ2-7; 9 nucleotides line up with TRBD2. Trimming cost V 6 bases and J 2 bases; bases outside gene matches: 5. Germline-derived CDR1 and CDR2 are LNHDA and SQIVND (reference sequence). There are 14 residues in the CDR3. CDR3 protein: CASRNLAGTYEQYF. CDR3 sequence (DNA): TGTGCCAGTAGGAACCTAGCGGGAACCTACGAGCAGTACTTC.

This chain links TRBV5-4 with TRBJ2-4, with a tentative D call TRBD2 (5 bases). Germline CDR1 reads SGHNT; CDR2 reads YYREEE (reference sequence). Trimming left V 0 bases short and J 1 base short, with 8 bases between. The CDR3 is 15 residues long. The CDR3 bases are TGTGCCAGCAGCTTGGGTGGGGAGGCCAAAAACATTCAGTACTTC. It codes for CASSLGGEAKNIQYF.

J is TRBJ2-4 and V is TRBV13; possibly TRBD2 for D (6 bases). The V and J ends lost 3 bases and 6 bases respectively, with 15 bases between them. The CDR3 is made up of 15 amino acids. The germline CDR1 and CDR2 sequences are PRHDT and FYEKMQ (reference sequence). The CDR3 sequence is CASSFWGDGANIQYF. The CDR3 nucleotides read TGTGCCAGCAGCTTTTGGGGGGACGGGGCAAACATTCAGTACTTC.

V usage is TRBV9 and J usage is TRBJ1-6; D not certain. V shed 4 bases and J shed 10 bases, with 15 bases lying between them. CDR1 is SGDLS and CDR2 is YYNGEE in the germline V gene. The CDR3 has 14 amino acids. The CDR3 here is CASSLREERSPLHF. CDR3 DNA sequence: TGTGCCAGCAGCCTAAGGGAGGAGCGGTCACCCCTCCACTTT.

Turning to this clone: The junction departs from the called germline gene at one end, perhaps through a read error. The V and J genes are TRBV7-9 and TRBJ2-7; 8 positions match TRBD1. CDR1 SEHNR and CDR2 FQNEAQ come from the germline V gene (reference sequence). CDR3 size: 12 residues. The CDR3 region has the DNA TGTTCCAGCGCAGGGGGCCCCTACGAGCAGTACTTC. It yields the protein CSSAGGPYEQYF.

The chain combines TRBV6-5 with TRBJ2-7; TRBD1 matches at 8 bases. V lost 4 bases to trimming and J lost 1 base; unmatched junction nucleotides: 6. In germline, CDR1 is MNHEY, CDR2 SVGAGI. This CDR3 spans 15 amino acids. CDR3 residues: CASSWGTGGSYEQYF. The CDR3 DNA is TGTGCCAGCAGTTGGGGGACAGGTGGGTCCTACGAGCAGTACTTC.

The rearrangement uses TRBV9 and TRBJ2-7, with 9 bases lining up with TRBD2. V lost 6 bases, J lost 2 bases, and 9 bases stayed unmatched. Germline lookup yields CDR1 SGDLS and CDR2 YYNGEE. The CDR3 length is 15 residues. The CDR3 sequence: CASNTAGTSTYEQYF. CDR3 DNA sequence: TGTGCCAGCAACACAGCCGGGACTAGCACCTACGAGCAGTACTTC. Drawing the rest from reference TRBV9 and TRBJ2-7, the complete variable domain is DSGVTQTPKHLITATGQRVTLRCSPRSGDLSVYWYQQSLDQGLQFLIQYYNGEERAKGNILERFSAQQFPDLHSELNLSSLELGDSALYFCASNTAGTSTYEQYFGPGTRLTVT.

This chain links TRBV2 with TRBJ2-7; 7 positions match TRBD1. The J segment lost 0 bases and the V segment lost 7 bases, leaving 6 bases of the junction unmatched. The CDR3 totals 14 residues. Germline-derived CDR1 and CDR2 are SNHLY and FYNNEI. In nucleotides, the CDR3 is TGTGCCAGCAACCAGAAGGGGGCCTCCTACGAGCAGTACTTC. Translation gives CASNQKGASYEQYF.